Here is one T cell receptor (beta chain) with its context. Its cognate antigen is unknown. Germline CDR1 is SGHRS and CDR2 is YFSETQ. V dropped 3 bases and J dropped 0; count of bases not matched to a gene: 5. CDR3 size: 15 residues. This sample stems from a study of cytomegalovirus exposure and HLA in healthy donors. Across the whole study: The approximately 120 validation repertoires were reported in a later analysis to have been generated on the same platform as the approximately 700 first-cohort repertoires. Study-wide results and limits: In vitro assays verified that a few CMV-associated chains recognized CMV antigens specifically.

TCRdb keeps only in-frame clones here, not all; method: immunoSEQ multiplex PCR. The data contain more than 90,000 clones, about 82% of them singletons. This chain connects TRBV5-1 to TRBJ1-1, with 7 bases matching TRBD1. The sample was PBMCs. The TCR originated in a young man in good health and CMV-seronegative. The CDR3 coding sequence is TGCGCCAGCAGCTCGGACAGGCGTTTGAACACTGAAGCTTTCTTT. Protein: CASSSDRRLNTEAFF.